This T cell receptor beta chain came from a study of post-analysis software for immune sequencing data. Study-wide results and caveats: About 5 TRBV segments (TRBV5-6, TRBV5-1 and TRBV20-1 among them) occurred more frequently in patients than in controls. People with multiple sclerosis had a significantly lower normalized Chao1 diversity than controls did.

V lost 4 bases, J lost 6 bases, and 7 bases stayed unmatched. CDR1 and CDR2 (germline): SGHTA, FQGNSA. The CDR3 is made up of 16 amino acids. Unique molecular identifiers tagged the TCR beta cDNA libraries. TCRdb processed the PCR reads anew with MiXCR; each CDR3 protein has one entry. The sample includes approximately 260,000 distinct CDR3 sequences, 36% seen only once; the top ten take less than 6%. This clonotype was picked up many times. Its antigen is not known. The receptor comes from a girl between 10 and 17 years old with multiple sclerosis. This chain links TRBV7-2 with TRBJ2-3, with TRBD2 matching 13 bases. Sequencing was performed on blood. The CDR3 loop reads CASSSRLAGGSDTQYF. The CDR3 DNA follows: TGTGCCAGCAGCTCCCGACTAGCGGGAGGCTCTGATACGCAGTATTTT. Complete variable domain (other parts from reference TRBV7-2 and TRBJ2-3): GAGVSQSPSNKVTEKGKDVELRCDPISGHTALYWYRQSLGQGLEFLIYFQGNSAPDKSGLPSDRFSAERTGGSVSTLTIQRTQQEDSAVYLCASSSRLAGGSDTQYFGPGTRLTVL.